Its frequency marks the clone carrying this T cell receptor beta chain as medium-sized. TRB was amplified from approximately 230 ng of peripheral blood genomic DNA per sample. This CDR3 has 13 residues. Looked up from germline, CDR1 is SQVTM and CDR2 is ANQGSEA. This sample is part of a study of T cell clusters in autoimmune cytopenias. TRB was amplified by touch-down multiplex PCR, primer pools A and B combined. After re-calling the multiplex PCR reads, TCRdb lists one entry per CDR3 protein, DNA absent. The sample has over 7,500 distinct CDR3 sequences. Sequencing input: peripheral blood. The chain is built from TRBV29-1 and TRBJ1-4; with no DNA, the TCRdb D assignment of TRBD1 cannot be verified. The sequence was obtained from a human donor with an autoimmune cytopenia or autoimmune hepatitis (not recorded which). CDR3 protein: CSVERESNEKLFF. The whole variable domain, remainder taken from reference TRBV29-1 and TRBJ1-4, is SAVISQKPSRDICQRGTSLTIQCQVDSQVTMMFWYRQQPGQSLTLIATANQGSEATYESGFVIDKFPISRPNLTFSTLTVSNMSPEDSSIYLCSVERESNEKLFFGSGTQLSVL.